The following is a TCR beta chain sequence with its context. What it binds is unknown. These data originate in a study of chemoradiotherapy in HPV16-positive cancers. Over chemoradiotherapy, repertoires were sampled more than once. CDR1 and CDR2 (germline): SEHNR, FQNEAQ (reference sequence). This CDR3 is built from 15 residues. V lost 4 bases to trimming and J lost 3 bases; unmatched junction nucleotides: 4. General observations from the study: Only a couple of HPV16-positive patients supplied the functional HPV-specificity definition.

Clones were read by immunoSEQ multiplex PCR, and TCRdb kept only the in-frame ones, dropping some. The data show about 53,000 clones, about 88% seen once. Source: blood, taken from a patient who underwent chemoradiotherapy. V and J are TRBV7-9 and TRBJ2-7; the match to TRBD2 covers 12 bases. The TCR comes from a human donor with HPV-associated anogenital cancer. In nucleotides, the CDR3 is TGTGCCAGCAGCTCCCCGACTAGCGGGAGCTACGAGCAGTACTTC. It specifies CASSSPTSGSYEQYF.